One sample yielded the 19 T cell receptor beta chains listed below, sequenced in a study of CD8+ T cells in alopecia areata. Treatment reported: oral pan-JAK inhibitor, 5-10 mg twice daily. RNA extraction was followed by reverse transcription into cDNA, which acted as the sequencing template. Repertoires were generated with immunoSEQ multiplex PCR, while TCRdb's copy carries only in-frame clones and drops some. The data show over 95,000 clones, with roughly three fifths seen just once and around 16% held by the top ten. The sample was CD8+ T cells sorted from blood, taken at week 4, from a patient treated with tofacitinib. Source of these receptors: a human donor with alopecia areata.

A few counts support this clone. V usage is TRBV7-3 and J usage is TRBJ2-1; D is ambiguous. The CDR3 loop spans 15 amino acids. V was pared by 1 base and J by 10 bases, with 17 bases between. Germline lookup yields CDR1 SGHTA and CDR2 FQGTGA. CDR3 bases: TGTGCCAGCAGCTTAAGTTCTTCGGTTTTAACGGAGCAGTTCTTC. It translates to CASSLSSSVLTEQFF.

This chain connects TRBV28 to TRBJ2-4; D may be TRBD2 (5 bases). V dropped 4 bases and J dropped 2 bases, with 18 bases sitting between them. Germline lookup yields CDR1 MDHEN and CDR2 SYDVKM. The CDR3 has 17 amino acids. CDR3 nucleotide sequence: TGTGCCAGCAGTTCGGTAAGCGGCCCGGCAACCAAAAACATTCAGTACTTC. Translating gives CASSSVSGPATKNIQYF.

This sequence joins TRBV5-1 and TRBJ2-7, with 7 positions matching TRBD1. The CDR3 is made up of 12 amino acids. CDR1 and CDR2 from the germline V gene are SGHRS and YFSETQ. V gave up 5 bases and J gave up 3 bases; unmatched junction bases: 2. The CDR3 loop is CASSGTDYEQYF. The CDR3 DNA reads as TGCGCCAGCAGTGGGACAGACTACGAGCAGTACTTC.

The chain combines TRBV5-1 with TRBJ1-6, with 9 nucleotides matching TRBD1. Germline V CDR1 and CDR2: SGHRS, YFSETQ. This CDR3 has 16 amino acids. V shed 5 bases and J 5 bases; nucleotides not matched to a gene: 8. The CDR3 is CASRSRTGDNNSPLHF. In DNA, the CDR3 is TGCGCCAGCAGGTCGAGGACAGGGGATAATAATTCACCCCTCCACTTT.

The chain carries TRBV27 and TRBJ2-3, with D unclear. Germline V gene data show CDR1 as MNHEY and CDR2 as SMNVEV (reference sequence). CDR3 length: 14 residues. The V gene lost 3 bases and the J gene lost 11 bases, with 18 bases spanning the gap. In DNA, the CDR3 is TGTGCCAGCAGTTTCGTGGGCGTTCAAGACGAGCAGTATTTT. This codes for CASSFVGVQDEQYF.

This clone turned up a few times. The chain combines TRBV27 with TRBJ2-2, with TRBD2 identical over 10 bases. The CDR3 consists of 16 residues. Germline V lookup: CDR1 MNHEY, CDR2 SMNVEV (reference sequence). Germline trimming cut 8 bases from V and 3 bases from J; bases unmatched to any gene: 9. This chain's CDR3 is CASGSAGGPDTGELFF. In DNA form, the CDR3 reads TGTGCCAGCGGGTCAGCGGGAGGGCCTGACACCGGGGAGCTGTTTTTT.

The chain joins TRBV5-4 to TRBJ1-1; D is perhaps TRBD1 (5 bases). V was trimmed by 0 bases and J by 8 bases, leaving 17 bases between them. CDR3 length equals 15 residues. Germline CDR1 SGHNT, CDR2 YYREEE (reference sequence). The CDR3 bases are TGTGCCAGCAGCTTGGCTGGTCCGGGGGACGAAGAAGCTTTCTTT. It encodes CASSLAGPGDEEAFF.

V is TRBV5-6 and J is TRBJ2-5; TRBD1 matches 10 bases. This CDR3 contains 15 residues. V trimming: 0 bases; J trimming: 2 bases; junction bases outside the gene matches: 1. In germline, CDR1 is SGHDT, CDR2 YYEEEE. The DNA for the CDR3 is TGTGCCAGCAGCTTGGGGACAGGGGGTCAAGAGACCCAGTACTTC. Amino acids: CASSLGTGGQETQYF.

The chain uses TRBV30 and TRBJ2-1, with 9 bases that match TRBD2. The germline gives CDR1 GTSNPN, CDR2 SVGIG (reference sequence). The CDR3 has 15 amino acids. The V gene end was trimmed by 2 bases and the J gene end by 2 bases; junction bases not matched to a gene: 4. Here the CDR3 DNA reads TGTGCCTGGAGTCGTAGCGGGAGCCCCTACAATGAGCAGTTCTTC. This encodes CAWSRSGSPYNEQFF. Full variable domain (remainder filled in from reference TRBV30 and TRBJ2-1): SQTIHQWPATLVQPVGSPLSLECTVEGTSNPNLYWYRQAAGRGLQLLFYSVGIGQISSEVPQNLSASRPQDRQFILSSKKLLLSDSGFYLCAWSRSGSPYNEQFFGPGTRLTVL.

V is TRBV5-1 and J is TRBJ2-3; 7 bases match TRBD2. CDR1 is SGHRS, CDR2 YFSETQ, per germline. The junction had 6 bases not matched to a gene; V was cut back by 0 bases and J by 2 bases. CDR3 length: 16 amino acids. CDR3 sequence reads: CASSLGREAPTDTQYF. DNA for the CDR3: TGCGCCAGCAGCTTGGGTCGGGAGGCCCCCACAGATACGCAGTATTTT.

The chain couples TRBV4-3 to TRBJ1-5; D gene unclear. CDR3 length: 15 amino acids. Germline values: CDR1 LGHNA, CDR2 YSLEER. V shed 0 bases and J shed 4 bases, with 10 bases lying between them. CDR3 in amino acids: CASSQDREWNQPQHF. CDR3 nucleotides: TGCGCCAGCAGCCAAGATCGGGAGTGGAATCAGCCCCAGCATTTT.

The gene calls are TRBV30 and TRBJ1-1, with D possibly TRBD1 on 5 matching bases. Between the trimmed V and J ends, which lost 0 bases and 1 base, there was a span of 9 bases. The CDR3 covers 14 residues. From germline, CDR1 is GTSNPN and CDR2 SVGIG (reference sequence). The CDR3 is CAWSVIGENTEAFF. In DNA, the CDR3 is TGTGCCTGGAGTGTAATAGGGGAGAACACTGAAGCTTTCTTT.

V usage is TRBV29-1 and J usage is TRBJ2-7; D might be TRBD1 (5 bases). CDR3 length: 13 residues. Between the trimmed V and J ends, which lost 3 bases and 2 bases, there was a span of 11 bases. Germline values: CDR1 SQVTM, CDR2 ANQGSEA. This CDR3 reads CSVELDSAYEQYF. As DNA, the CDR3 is TGCAGCGTTGAGCTCGACAGCGCCTACGAGCAGTACTTC.

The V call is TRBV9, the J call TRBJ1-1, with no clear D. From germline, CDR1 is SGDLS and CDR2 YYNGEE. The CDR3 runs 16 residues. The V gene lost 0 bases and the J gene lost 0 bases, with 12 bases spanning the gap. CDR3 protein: CASSVAKDMLNTEAFF. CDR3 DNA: TGTGCCAGCAGCGTAGCCAAAGACATGTTGAACACTGAAGCTTTCTTT.

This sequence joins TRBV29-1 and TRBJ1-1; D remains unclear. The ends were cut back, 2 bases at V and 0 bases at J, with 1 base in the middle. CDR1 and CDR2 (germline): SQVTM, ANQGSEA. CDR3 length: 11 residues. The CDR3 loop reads CSVEMNTEAFF. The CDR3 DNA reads TGCAGCGTTGAAATGAACACTGAAGCTTTCTTT.

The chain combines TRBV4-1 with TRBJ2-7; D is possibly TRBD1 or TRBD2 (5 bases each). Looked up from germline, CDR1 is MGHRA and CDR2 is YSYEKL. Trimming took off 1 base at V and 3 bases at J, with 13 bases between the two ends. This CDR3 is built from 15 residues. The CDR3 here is CASSQVEGTSYEQYF. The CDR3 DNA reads TGCGCCAGCAGCCAAGTCGAGGGGACGAGCTACGAGCAGTACTTC.

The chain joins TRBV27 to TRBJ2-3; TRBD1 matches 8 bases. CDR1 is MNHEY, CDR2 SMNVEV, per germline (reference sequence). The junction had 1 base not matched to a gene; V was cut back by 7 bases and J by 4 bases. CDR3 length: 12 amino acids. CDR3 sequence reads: CASKQGADTQYF. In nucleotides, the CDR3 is TGTGCCAGCAAACAGGGGGCAGATACGCAGTATTTT.

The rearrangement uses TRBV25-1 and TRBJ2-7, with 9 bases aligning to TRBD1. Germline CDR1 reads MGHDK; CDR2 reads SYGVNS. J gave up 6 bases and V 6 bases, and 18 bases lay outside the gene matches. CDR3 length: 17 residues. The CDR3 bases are TGTGCCAGCAGCGACCCGACAGGGGGGACCCGGGACGGCGAGCAGTACTTC. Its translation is CASSDPTGGTRDGEQYF.

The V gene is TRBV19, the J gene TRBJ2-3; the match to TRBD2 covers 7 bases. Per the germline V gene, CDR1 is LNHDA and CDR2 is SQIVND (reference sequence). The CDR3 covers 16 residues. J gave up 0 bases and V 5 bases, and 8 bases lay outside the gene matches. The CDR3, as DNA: TGTGCCAGTAGTTTCCTAGCGGTCTCTAGCACAGATACGCAGTATTTT. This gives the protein CASSFLAVSSTDTQYF.